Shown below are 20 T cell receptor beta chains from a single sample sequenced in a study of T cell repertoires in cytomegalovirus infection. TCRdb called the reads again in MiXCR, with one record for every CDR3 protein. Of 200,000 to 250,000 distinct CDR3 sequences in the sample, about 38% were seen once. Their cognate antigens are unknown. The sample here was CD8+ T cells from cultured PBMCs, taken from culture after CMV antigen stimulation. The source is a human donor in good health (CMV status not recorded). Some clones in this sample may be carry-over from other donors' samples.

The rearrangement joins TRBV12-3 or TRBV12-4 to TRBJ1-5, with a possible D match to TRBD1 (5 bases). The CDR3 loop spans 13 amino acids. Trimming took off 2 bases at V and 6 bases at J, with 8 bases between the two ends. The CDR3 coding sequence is TGTGCCAGCAGTTTACAGGGTAGTCAGCCCCAGCATTTT. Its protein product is CASSLQGSQPQHF.

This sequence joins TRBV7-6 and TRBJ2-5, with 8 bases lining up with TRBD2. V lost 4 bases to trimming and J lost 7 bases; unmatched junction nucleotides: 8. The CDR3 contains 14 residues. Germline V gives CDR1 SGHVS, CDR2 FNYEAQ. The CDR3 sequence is CASSWGLEGRTQYF. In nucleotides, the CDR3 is TGTGCCAGCAGCTGGGGACTAGAAGGGCGGACCCAGTACTTC.

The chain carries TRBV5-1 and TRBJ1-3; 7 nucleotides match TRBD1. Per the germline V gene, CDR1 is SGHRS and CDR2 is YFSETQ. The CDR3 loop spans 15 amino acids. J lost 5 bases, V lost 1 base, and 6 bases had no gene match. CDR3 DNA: TGCGCCAGCAGCTTGAACCGGGACAGCCGAAACACCATATATTTT. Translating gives CASSLNRDSRNTIYF.

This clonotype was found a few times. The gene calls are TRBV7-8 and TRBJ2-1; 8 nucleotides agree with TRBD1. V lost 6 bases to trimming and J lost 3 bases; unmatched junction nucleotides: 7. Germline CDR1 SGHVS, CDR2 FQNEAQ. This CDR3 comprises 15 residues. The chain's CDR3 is CASRASGGGYNEQFF. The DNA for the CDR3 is TGTGCCAGCAGAGCTTCAGGGGGCGGCTACAATGAGCAGTTCTTC.

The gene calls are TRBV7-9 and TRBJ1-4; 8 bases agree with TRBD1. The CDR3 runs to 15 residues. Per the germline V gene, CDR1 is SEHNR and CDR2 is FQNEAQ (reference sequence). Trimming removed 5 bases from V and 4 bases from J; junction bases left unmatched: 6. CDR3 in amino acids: CASSPGTGDNEKLFF. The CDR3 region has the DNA TGTGCCAGCAGCCCCGGGACAGGTGATAATGAAAAACTGTTTTTT.

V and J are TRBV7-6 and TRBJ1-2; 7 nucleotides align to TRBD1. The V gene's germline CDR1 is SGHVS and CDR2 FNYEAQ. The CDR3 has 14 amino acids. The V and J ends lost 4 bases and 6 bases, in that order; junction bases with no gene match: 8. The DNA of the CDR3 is TGTGCCAGCAGCTCTCCGGGGACAGTTGATGGCTACACCTTC. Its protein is CASSSPGTVDGYTF.

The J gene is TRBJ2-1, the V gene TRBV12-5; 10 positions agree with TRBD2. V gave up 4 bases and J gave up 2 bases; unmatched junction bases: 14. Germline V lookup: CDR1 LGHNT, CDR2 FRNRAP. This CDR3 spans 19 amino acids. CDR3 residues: CASGSSPLSGGETYNEQFF. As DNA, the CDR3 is TGTGCTAGTGGTTCCTCTCCTCTGAGCGGGGGGGAAACCTACAATGAGCAGTTCTTC.

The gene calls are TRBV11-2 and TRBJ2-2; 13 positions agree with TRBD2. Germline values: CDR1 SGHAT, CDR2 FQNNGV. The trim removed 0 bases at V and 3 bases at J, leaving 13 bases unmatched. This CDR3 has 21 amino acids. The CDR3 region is CASSLDRRTSGGGVHTGELFF. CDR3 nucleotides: TGTGCCAGCAGCTTAGATCGAAGAACTAGCGGGGGGGGGGTGCACACCGGGGAGCTGTTTTTT. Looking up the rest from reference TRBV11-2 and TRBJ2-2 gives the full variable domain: EAGVAQSPRYKIIEKRQSVAFWCNPISGHATLYWYQQILGQGPKLLIQFQNNGVVDDSQLPKDRFSAERLKGVDSTLKIQPAKLEDSAVYLCASSLDRRTSGGGVHTGELFFGEGSRLTVL.

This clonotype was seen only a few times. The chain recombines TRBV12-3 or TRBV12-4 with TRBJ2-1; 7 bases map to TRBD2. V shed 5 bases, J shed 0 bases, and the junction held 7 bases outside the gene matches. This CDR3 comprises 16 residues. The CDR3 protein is CASSPRLAGSYNEQFF. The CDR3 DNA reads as TGTGCCAGCAGTCCCAGACTAGCCGGCTCCTACAATGAGCAGTTCTTC.

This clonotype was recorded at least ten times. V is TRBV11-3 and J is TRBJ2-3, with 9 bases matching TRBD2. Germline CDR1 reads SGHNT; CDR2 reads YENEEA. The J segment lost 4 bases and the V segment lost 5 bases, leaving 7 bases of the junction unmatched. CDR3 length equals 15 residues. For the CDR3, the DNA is TGTGCCAGCAGCCCCGCTAGCGGGAACGCAGATACGCAGTATTTT. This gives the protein CASSPASGNADTQYF.

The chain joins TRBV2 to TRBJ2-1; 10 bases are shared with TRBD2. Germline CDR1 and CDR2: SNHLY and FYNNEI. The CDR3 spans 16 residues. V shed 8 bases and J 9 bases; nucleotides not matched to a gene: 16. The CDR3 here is CASPPQPASGGGEQFF. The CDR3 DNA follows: TGTGCCAGCCCCCCCCAACCGGCTAGCGGGGGTGGTGAGCAGTTCTTC.

CDR3 protein: CSVEDPGSGELFF. The DNA of the CDR3 is TGCAGCGTTGAAGATCCAGGTTCCGGGGAGCTGTTTTTT. V gene TRBV29-1 combines with J gene TRBJ2-2; D unclear. The CDR3 loop spans 13 amino acids. Trimming took 0 bases from V and 6 from J, leaving 8 bases between them. Germline V gives CDR1 SQVTM, CDR2 ANQGSEA.

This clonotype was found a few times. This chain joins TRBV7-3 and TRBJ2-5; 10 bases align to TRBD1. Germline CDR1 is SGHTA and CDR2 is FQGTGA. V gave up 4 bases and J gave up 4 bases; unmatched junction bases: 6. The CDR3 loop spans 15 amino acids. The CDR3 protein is CASSSTGGGGETQYF. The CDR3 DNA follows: TGTGCCAGCAGCTCGACAGGGGGCGGAGGAGAGACCCAGTACTTC.

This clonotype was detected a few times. CDR3 in amino acids: CASSYSGPPATEAFF. For the CDR3, the DNA is TGTGCCAGCAGTTACTCTGGACCGCCCGCCACTGAAGCTTTCTTT. The chain combines TRBV6-2 or TRBV6-3 with TRBJ1-1; D gene unclear. Germline lookup yields CDR1 MNHEY and CDR2 SVGEGT. Trimming took off 0 bases at V and 4 bases at J, with 12 bases between the two ends. The CDR3 contains 15 residues.

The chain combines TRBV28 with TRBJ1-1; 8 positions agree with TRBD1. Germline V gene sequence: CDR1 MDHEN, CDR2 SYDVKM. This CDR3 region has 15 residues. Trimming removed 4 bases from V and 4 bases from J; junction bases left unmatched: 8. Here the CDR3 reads CASSSLRTGGTEAFF. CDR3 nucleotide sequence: TGTGCCAGCAGTTCACTCCGAACAGGGGGCACTGAAGCTTTCTTT.

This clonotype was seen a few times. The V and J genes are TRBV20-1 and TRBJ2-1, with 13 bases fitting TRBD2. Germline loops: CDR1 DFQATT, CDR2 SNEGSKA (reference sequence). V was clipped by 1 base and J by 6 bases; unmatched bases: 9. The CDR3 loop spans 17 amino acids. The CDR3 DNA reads TGCAGTGCTAGAGGGACTAGCGGGAGAGGGGGGTCCAATGAGCAGTTCTTC. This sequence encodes CSARGTSGRGGSNEQFF.

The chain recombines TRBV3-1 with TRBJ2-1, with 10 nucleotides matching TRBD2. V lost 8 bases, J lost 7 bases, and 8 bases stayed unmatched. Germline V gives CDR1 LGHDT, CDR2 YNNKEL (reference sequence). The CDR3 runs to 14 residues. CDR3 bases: TGTGCCAGCTCTAGCGGGAGCGCGGGGAATGAGCAGTTCTTC. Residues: CASSSGSAGNEQFF.

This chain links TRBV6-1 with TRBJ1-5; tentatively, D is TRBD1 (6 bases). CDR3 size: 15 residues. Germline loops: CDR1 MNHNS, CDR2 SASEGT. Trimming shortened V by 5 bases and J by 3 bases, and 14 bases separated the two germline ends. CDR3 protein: CASSPDRKANQPQHF. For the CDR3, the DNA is TGTGCCAGCAGTCCCGACAGGAAGGCCAATCAGCCCCAGCATTTT.

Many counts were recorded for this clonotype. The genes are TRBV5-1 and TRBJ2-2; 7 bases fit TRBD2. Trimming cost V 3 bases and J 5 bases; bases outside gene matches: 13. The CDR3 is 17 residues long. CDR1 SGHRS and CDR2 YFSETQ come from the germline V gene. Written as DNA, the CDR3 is TGCGCCAGCAGCTCGGGAACTAGCGCCCCGGGGACCGGGGAGCTGTTTTTT. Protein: CASSSGTSAPGTGELFF.

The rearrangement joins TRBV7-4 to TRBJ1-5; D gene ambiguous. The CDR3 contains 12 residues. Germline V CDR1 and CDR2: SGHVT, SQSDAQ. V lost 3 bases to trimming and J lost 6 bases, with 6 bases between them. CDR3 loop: CASSFEGQPQHF. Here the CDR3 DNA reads TGTGCCAGCAGCTTTGAGGGTCAGCCCCAGCATTTT.